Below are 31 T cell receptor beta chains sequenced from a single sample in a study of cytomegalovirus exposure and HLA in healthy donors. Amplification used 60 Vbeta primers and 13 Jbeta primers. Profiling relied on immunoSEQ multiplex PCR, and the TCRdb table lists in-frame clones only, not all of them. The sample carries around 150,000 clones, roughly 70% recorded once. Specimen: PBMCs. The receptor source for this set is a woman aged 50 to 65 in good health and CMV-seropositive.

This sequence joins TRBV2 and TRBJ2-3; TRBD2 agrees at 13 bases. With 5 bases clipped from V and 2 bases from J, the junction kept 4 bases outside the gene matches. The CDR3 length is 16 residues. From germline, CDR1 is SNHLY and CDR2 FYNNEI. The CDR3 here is CASSRTSGGNTDTQYF. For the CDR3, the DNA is TGTGCCAGCAGTCGGACTAGCGGGGGAAACACAGATACGCAGTATTTT. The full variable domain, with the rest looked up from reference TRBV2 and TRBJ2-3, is EPEVTQTPSHQVTQMGQEVILRCVPISNHLYFYWYRQILGQKVEFLVSFYNNEISEKSEIFDDQFSVERPDGSNFTLKIRSTKLEDSAMYFCASSRTSGGNTDTQYFGPGTRLTVL.

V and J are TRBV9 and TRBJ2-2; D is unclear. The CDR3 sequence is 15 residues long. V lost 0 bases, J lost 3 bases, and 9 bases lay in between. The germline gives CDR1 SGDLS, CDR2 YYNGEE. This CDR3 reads CASSVVDIHTGELFF. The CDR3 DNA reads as TGTGCCAGCAGCGTAGTCGACATACACACCGGGGAGCTGTTTTTT.

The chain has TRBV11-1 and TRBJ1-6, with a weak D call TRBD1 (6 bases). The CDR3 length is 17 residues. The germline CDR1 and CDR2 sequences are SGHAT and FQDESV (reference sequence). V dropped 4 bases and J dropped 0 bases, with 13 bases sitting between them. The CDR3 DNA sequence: TGTGCCAGCAGCTCCTCCACAGGGAGCTCCTATAATTCACCCCTCCACTTT. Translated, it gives CASSSSTGSSYNSPLHF.

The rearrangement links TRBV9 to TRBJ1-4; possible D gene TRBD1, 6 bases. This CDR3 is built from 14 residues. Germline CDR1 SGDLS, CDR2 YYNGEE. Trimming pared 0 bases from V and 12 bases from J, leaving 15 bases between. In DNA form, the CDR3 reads TGTGCCAGCAGCGTAGATGGGGGCAGCTCTCAACTGTTTTTT. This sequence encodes CASSVDGGSSQLFF. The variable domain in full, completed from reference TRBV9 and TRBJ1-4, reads DSGVTQTPKHLITATGQRVTLRCSPRSGDLSVYWYQQSLDQGLQFLIQYYNGEERAKGNILERFSAQQFPDLHSELNLSSLELGDSALYFCASSVDGGSSQLFFGSGTQLSVL.

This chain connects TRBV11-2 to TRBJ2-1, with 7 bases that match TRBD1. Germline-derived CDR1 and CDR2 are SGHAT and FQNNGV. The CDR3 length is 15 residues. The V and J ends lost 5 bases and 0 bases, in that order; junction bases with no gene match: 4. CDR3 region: CASSLNRGSYNEQFF. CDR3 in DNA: TGTGCCAGCAGCCTCAACAGGGGCTCCTACAATGAGCAGTTCTTC.

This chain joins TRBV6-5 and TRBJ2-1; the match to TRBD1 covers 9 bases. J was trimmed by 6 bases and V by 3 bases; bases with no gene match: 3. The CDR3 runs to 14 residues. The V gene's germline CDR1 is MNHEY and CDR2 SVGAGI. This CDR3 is CASSYSGQGNEQFF. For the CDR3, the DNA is TGTGCCAGCAGTTATTCGGGACAGGGCAATGAGCAGTTCTTC.

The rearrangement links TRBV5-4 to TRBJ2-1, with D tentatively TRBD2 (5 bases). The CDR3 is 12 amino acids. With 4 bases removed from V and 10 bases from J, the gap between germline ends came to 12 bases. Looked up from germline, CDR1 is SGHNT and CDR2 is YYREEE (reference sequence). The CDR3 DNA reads TGTGCCAGCAGCCTGGACTGGGCCGAGCAGTTCTTC. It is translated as CASSLDWAEQFF.

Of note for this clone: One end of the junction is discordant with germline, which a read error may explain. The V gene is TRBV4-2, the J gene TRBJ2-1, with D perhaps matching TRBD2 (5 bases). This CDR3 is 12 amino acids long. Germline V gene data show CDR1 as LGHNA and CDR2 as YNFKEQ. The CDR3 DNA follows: TGTGCCAGCAGCCAAGATACTAGAAGTGTAATCTTC. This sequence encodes CASSQDTRSVIF.

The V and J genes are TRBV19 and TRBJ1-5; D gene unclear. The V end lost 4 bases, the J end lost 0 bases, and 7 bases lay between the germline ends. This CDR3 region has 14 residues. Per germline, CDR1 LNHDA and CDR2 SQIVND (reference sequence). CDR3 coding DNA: TGTGCCAGTAGTACTGTATTTAGCAATCAGCCCCAGCATTTT. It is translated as CASSTVFSNQPQHF. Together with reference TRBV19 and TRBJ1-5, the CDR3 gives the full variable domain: DGGITQSPKYLFRKEGQNVTLSCEQNLNHDAMYWYRQDPGQGLRLIYYSQIVNDFQKGDIAEGYSVSREKKESFPLTVTSAQKNPTAFYLCASSTVFSNQPQHFGDGTRLSIL.

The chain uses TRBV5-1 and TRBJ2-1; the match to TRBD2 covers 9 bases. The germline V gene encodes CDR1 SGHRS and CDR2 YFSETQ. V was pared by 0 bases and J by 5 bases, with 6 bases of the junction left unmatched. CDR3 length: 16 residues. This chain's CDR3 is CASSLAGGGDHNEQFF. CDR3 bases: TGCGCCAGCAGCTTGGCGGGCGGGGGGGACCACAATGAGCAGTTCTTC.

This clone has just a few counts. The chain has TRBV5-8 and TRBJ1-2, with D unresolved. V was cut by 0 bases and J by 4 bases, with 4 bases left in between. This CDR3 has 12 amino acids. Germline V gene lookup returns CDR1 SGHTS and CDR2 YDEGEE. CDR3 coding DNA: TGTGCCAGCAGCTTGGTCCTCTATGGCTACACCTTC. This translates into CASSLVLYGYTF.

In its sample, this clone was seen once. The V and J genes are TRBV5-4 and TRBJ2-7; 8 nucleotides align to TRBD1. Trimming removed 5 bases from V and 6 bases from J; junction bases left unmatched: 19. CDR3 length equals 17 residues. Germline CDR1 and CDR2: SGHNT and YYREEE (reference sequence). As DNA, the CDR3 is TGTGCCAGCAGTTGGGACAGGACAAGAACTATCTCTTCCGAGCAGTACTTC. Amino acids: CASSWDRTRTISSEQYF.

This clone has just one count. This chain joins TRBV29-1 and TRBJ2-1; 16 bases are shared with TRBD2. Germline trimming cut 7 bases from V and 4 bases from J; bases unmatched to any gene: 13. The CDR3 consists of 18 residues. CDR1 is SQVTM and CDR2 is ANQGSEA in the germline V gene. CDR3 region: CSAGGTSGGAVIYNEQFF. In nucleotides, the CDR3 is TGCAGCGCTGGCGGGACTAGCGGGGGGGCCGTTATTTACAATGAGCAGTTCTTC.

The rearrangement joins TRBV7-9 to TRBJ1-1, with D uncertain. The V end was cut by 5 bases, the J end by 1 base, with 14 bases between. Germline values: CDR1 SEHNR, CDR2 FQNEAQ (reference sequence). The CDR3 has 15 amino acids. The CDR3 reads CASSPPYAGNTEAFF. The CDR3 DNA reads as TGTGCCAGCAGCCCCCCTTATGCAGGGAACACTGAAGCTTTCTTT. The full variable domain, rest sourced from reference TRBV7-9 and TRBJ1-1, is DTGVSQNPRHKITKRGQNVTFRCDPISEHNRLYWYRQTLGQGPEFLTYFQNEAQLEKSRLLSDRFSAERPKGSFSTLEIQRTEQGDSAMYLCASSPPYAGNTEAFFGQGTRLTVV.

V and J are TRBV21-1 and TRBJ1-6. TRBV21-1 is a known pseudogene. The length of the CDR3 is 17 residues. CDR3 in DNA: TGTGCCAGCAGCAGAAGAGCGGTGAGCTCCTATAATTCACCCCTCCACTTT. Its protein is CASSRRAVSSYNSPLHF.

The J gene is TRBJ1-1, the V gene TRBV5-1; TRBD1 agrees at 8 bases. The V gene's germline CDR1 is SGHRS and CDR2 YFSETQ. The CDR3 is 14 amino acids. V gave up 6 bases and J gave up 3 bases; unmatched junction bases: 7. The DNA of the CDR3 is TGCGCCAGCACAAACAGGGGGTCGGACACTGAAGCTTTCTTT. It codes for CASTNRGSDTEAFF.

The CDR3 sequence: CASSELSYGYTF. The DNA for the CDR3 is TGTGCCAGCAGTGAACTCAGTTATGGCTACACCTTC. The V and J genes are TRBV6-1 and TRBJ1-2, with D hard to call. The CDR3 spans 12 residues. V was cut by 2 bases and J by 5 bases, with 6 bases left in between. Germline V gene sequence: CDR1 MNHNS, CDR2 SASEGT.

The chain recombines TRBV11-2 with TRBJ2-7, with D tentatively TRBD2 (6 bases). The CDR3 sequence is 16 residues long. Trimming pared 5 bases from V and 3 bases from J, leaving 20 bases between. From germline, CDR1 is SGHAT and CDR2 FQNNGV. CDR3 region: CASSRSRDWHLYEQYF. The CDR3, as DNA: TGTGCCAGCAGCCGGAGCCGGGACTGGCACCTCTACGAGCAGTACTTC. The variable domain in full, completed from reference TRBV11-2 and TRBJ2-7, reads EAGVAQSPRYKIIEKRQSVAFWCNPISGHATLYWYQQILGQGPKLLIQFQNNGVVDDSQLPKDRFSAERLKGVDSTLKIQPAKLEDSAVYLCASSRSRDWHLYEQYFGPGTRLTVT.

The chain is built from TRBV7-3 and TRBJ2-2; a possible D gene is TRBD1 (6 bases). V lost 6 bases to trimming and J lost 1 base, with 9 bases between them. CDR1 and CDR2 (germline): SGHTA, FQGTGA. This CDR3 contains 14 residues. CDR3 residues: CASSSQGNTGELFF. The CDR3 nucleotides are TGTGCCAGCAGTTCACAGGGGAACACCGGGGAGCTGTTTTTT. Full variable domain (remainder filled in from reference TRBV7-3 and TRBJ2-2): GAGVSQTPSNKVTEKGKYVELRCDPISGHTALYWYRQSLGQGPEFLIYFQGTGAADDSGLPNDRFFAVRPEGSVSTLKIQRTERGDSAVYLCASSSQGNTGELFFGEGSRLTVL.

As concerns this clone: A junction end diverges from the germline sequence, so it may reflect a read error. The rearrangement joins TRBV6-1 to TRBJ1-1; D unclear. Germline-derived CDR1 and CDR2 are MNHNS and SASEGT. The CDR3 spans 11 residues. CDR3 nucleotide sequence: TGTGCCAGCGGTCAAGGTACTGGAGCTTTCTTT. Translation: CASGQGTGAFF.

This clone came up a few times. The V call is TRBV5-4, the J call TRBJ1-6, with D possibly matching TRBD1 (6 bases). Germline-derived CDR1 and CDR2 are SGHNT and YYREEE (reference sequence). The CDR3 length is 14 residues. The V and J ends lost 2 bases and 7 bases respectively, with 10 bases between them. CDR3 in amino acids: CASSLGGWNSPLHF. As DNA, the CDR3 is TGTGCCAGCAGCTTAGGGGGATGGAATTCACCCCTCCACTTT.

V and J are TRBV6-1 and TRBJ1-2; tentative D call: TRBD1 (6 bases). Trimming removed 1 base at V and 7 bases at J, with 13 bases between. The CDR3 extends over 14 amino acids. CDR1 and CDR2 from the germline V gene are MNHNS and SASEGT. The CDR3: CASSEVRGAGGYTF. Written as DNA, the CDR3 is TGTGCCAGCAGTGAAGTTCGGGGGGCTGGTGGCTACACCTTC.

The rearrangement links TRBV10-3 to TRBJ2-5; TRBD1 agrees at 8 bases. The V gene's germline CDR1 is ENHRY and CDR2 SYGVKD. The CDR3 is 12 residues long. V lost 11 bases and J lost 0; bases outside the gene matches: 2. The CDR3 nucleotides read TGTGCCGTGGGACAGGACCAAGAGACCCAGTACTTC. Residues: CAVGQDQETQYF.

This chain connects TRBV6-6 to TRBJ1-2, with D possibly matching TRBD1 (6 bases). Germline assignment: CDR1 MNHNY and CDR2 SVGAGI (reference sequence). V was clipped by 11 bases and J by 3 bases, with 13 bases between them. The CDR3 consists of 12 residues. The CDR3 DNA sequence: TGTGCCGCCCGTACAGGGTACTATGGCTACACCTTC. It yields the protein CAARTGYYGYTF.

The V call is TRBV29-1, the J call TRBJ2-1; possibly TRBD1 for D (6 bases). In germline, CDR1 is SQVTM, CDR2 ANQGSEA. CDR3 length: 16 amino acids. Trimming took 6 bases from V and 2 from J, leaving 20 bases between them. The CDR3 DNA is TGCAGCGTGATAAGACAGGTTTCGGGGCCCTACAATGAGCAGTTCTTC. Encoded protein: CSVIRQVSGPYNEQFF.

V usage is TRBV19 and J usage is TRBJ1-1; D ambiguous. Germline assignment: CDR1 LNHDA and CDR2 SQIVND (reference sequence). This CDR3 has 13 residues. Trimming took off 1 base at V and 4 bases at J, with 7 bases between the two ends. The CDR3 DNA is TGTGCCAGTAGTATAGGGCAGATCACTGAAGCTTTCTTT. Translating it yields CASSIGQITEAFF.

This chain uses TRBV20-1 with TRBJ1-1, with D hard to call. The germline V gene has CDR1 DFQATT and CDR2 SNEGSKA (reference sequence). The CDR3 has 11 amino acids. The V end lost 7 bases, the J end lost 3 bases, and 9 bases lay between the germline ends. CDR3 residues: CSGEEDTEAFF. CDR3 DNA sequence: TGCAGTGGAGAGGAAGACACTGAAGCTTTCTTT.

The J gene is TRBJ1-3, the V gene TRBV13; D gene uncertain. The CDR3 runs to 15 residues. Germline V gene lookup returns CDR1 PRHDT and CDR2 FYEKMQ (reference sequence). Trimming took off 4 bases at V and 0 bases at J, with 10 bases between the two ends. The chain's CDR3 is CASSSRLSSGNTIYF. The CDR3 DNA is TGTGCCAGCAGCTCCCGTTTATCCTCTGGAAACACCATATATTTT.

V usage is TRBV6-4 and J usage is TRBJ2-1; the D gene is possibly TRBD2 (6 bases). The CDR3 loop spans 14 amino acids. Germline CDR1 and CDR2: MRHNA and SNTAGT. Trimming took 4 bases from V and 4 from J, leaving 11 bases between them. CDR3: CASSVSSEYNEQFF. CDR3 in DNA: TGTGCCAGCAGTGTGTCTAGCGAGTACAATGAGCAGTTCTTC.

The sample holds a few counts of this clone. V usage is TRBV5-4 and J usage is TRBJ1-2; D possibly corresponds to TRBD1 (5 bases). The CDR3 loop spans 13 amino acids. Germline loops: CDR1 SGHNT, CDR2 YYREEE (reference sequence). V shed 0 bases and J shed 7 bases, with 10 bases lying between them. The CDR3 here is CASSLEGFGGYTF. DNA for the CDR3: TGTGCCAGCAGCTTGGAGGGGTTTGGTGGCTACACCTTC.

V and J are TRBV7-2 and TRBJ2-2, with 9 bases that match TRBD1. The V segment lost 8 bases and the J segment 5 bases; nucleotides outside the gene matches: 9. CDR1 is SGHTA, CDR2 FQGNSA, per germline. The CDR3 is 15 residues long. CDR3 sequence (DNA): TGTGCCAGCGAATACAGGGGGCGGCGGACCGGGGAGCTGTTTTTT. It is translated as CASEYRGRRTGELFF.